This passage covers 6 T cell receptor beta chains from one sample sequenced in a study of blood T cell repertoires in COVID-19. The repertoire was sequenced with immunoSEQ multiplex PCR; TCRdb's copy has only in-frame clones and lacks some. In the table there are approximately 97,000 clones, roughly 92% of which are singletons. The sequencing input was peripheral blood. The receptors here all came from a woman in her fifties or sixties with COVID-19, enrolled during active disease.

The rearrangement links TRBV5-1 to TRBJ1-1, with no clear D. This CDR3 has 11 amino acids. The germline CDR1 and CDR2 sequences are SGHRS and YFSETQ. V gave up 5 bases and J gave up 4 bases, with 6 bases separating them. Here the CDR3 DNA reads TGCGCCAGCAGAGCGGGCACTGAAGCTTTCTTT. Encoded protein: CASRAGTEAFF.

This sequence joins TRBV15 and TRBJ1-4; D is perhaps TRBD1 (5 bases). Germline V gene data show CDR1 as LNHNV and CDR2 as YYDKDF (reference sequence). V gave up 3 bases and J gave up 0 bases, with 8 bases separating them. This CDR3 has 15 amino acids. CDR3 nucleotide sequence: TGTGCCACCAGCAGGGCGACAGCAACTAATGAAAAACTGTTTTTT. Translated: CATSRATATNEKLFF.

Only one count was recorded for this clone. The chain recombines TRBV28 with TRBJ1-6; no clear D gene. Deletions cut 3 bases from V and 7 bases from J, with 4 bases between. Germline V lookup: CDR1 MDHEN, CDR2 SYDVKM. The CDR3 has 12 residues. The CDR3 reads CASSFGNSPLHF. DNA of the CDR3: TGTGCCAGCAGTTTCGGGAATTCACCCCTCCACTTT.

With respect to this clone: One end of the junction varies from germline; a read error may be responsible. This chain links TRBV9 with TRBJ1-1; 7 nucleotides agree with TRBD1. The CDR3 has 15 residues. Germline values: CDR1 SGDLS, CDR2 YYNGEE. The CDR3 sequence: CASSVGQGMNAEAFF. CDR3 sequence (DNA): TGTGCCAGCAGCGTAGGACAGGGTATGAACGCTGAAGCTTTCTTT.

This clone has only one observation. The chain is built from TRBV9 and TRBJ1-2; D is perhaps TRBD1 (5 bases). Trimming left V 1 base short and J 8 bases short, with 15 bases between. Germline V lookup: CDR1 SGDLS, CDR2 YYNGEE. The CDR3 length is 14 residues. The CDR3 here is CASSVLGDLGGYTF. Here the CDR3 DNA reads TGTGCCAGCAGCGTACTAGGGGACTTGGGAGGCTACACCTTC. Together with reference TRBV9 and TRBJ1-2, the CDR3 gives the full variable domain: DSGVTQTPKHLITATGQRVTLRCSPRSGDLSVYWYQQSLDQGLQFLIQYYNGEERAKGNILERFSAQQFPDLHSELNLSSLELGDSALYFCASSVLGDLGGYTFGSGTRLTVV.

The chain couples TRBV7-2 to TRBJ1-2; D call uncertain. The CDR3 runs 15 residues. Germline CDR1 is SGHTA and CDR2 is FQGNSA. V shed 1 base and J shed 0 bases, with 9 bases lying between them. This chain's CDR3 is CASSLDGAANYGYTF. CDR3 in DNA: TGTGCCAGCAGCTTAGACGGAGCCGCTAACTATGGCTACACCTTC. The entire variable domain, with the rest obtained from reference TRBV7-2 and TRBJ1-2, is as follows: GAGVSQSPSNKVTEKGKDVELRCDPISGHTALYWYRQSLGQGLEFLIYFQGNSAPDKSGLPSDRFSAERTGGSVSTLTIQRTQQEDSAVYLCASSLDGAANYGYTFGSGTRLTVV.